These 17 T cell receptor beta chains share one sample of origin, sequenced in a study of T cell responses to AZD1222 COVID-19 vaccine. Sequencing was performed with immunoSEQ multiplex PCR; in TCRdb, only in-frame clones are kept and a portion is missing. The top ten hold roughly 3.9% of the sample, which has around 130,000 clones, 80% to 95% seen once. The starting material was peripheral blood, obtained 28 days after the second AZD1222 dose. These receptors all come from an adult who received the AZD1222 COVID-19 vaccine.

The J gene is TRBJ2-7, the V gene TRBV2, with TRBD1 matching over 7 bases. V shed 6 bases and J 3 bases; nucleotides not matched to a gene: 14. Per germline, CDR1 SNHLY and CDR2 FYNNEI. CDR3 length: 16 amino acids. The CDR3 protein is CASSDSPGQRDYEQYF. Written as DNA, the CDR3 is TGTGCCAGCAGCGATTCACCGGGACAGCGTGACTACGAGCAGTACTTC.

The rearrangement uses TRBV12-3 or TRBV12-4 and TRBJ1-5; D is unresolved. V gave up 8 bases and J gave up 9 bases, with 14 bases separating them. The CDR3 is 12 residues long. The CDR3 sequence is CASRTATGPQHF. CDR3 DNA: TGTGCCAGCCGAACCGCTACCGGGCCCCAGCATTTT.

The chain employs TRBV2 and TRBJ1-2; 8 positions agree with TRBD1. Trimming removed 6 bases from V and 7 bases from J; junction bases left unmatched: 13. This CDR3 is 15 amino acids long. Germline lookup yields CDR1 SNHLY and CDR2 FYNNEI. Here the CDR3 reads CASRESAGGYGGYTF. The CDR3 DNA reads TGTGCCAGCAGGGAATCGGCAGGGGGCTACGGTGGCTACACCTTC. Full variable domain (remainder filled in from reference TRBV2 and TRBJ1-2): EPEVTQTPSHQVTQMGQEVILRCVPISNHLYFYWYRQILGQKVEFLVSFYNNEISEKSEIFDDQFSVERPDGSNFTLKIRSTKLEDSAMYFCASRESAGGYGGYTFGSGTRLTVV.

A few counts support this clone. The chain is built from TRBV7-2 and TRBJ2-4; no firm D call. Germline-derived CDR1 and CDR2 are SGHTA and FQGNSA. The CDR3 totals 14 residues. V shed 3 bases and J shed 1 base, with 7 bases lying between them. CDR3 sequence (DNA): TGTGCCAGCAGCTTCTCGGAGGCCAAAAACATTCAGTACTTC. Its protein is CASSFSEAKNIQYF.

This clone occurred a few times. This chain uses TRBV7-2 with TRBJ1-4; 11 nucleotides agree with TRBD1. With V trimmed by 4 bases and J by 8 bases, 9 bases remained unmatched. The germline V gene has CDR1 SGHTA and CDR2 FQGNSA. CDR3 length: 16 amino acids. The DNA for the CDR3 is TGTGCCAGCAGCTCATCCGGGACAGGGGGGATGGAAAAACTGTTTTTT. Encoded protein: CASSSSGTGGMEKLFF.

The chain combines TRBV28 with TRBJ1-3; the D is unclear. CDR3 length: 14 amino acids. CDR1 and CDR2 (germline): MDHEN, SYDVKM. V lost 1 base and J 4 bases, leaving 8 bases between the germline ends. The CDR3 reads CASSLFVSGNTIYF. DNA of the CDR3: TGTGCCAGCAGTTTATTTGTCTCCGGAAACACCATATATTTT.

The count of this clone is one. This chain links TRBV5-1 with TRBJ2-1; D possibly matches TRBD1 or TRBD2 (5 bases each). This CDR3 is built from 13 residues. V was pared by 4 bases and J by 8 bases, with 13 bases between. Germline loops: CDR1 SGHRS, CDR2 YFSETQ. The CDR3 loop reads CASSAGTNHEQFF. The CDR3 DNA reads as TGCGCCAGCAGCGCCGGGACGAACCATGAGCAGTTCTTC.

The chain carries TRBV7-9 and TRBJ1-6; D remains unclear. The V end was cut by 5 bases, the J end by 8 bases, with 7 bases between. Germline CDR1 and CDR2: SEHNR and FQNEAQ (reference sequence). The CDR3 runs to 12 residues. The CDR3 DNA reads as TGTGCCAGCAGCATCGGTGATTCACCCCTCCACTTT. It specifies CASSIGDSPLHF.

The genes are TRBV15 and TRBJ2-1, with D unclear. From germline, CDR1 is LNHNV and CDR2 YYDKDF (reference sequence). The CDR3 is 15 amino acids. The V end lost 0 bases, the J end lost 5 bases, and 11 bases lay between the germline ends. DNA for the CDR3: TGTGCCACCAGCAGAGATATGAGGAAAAACAATGAGCAGTTCTTC. Protein: CATSRDMRKNNEQFF.

The chain has TRBV6-1 and TRBJ1-5, with D tentatively TRBD1 (6 bases). The CDR3 covers 14 residues. Trimming left V 2 bases short and J 3 bases short, with 8 bases between. The germline V gene has CDR1 MNHNS and CDR2 SASEGT. CDR3 nucleotide sequence: TGTGCCAGCAGTGAACAGGGGCACAATCAGCCCCAGCATTTT. Translated: CASSEQGHNQPQHF.

The chain recombines TRBV9 with TRBJ2-3, with D uncertain. CDR3 size: 15 residues. CDR1 and CDR2 (germline): SGDLS, YYNGEE. V was trimmed by 3 bases and J by 1 base, leaving 12 bases between them. The CDR3 loop is CASSAFVAGTDTQYF. As DNA, the CDR3 is TGTGCCAGCAGCGCCTTTGTGGCCGGCACAGATACGCAGTATTTT.

CDR3 nucleotides: TGTGCCAGTAGTATGTCTCACTCTGGAAACACCATATATTTT. This encodes CASSMSHSGNTIYF. The rearrangement uses TRBV19 and TRBJ1-3; D is uncertain. Per the germline V gene, CDR1 is LNHDA and CDR2 is SQIVND (reference sequence). The CDR3 spans 14 residues. Trimming took 3 bases from V and 0 from J, leaving 6 bases between them.

This chain connects TRBV27 to TRBJ1-1, with D tentatively TRBD1 (5 bases). Trimming left V 3 bases short and J 4 bases short, with 6 bases between. This CDR3 region has 12 residues. The germline V gene encodes CDR1 MNHEY and CDR2 SMNVEV (reference sequence). CDR3 sequence: CASSFDSTEAFF. CDR3 in DNA: TGTGCCAGCAGTTTCGACAGCACTGAAGCTTTCTTT.

Only one count was recorded for this clone. The chain carries TRBV6-1 and TRBJ1-1; D is ambiguous. This CDR3 contains 12 residues. Per germline, CDR1 MNHNS and CDR2 SASEGT. V lost 2 bases and J 8 bases, leaving 9 bases between the germline ends. The CDR3 protein is CASSEYSAEAFF. In DNA, the CDR3 is TGTGCCAGCAGTGAATATTCCGCAGAAGCTTTCTTT.

The gene calls are TRBV29-1 and TRBJ1-5; 9 bases are a match to TRBD1. Germline V lookup: CDR1 SQVTM, CDR2 ANQGSEA. After removal of 4 bases from V and 7 bases from J, the junction contained 5 bases not matched to a gene. CDR3 length equals 13 residues. For the CDR3, the DNA is TGCAGCGTTGGAAGCGGACAGGGGCAGCCCCAGCATTTT. The encoded protein is CSVGSGQGQPQHF. The whole variable domain, filled in from reference TRBV29-1 and TRBJ1-5, reads SAVISQKPSRDICQRGTSLTIQCQVDSQVTMMFWYRQQPGQSLTLIATANQGSEATYESGFVIDKFPISRPNLTFSTLTVSNMSPEDSSIYLCSVGSGQGQPQHFGDGTRLSIL.

In this sample, this clone turned up once. The rearrangement links TRBV7-3 to TRBJ2-7, with 14 bases fitting TRBD2. Germline trimming cut 5 bases from V and 5 bases from J; bases unmatched to any gene: 2. The germline CDR1 and CDR2 sequences are SGHTA and FQGTGA. The CDR3 covers 14 residues. Here the CDR3 reads CASSEGLAGDEQYF. The CDR3 DNA sequence: TGTGCCAGCAGCGAGGGACTAGCGGGAGACGAGCAGTACTTC.

The chain has TRBV19 and TRBJ1-6; D is ambiguous. Trimming removed 3 bases from V and 6 bases from J, with 6 bases in between. Germline V gene lookup returns CDR1 LNHDA and CDR2 SQIVND (reference sequence). This CDR3 is built from 13 residues. The DNA for the CDR3 is TGTGCCAGTAGTATTAACGGTAATTCACCCCTCCACTTT. The encoded protein is CASSINGNSPLHF.